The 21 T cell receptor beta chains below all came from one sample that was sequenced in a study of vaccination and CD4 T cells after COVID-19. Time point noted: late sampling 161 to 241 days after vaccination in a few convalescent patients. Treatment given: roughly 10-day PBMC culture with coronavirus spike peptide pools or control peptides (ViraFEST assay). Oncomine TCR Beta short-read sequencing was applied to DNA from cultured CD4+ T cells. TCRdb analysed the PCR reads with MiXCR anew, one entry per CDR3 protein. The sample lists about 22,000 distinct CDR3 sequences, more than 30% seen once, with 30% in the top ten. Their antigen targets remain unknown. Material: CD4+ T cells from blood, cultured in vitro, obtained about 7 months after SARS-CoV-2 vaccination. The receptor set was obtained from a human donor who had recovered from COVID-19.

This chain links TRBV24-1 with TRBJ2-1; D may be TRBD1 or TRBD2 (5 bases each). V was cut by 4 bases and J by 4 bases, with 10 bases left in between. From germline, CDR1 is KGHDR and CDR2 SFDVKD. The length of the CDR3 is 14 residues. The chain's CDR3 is CATSDRDGYNEQFF. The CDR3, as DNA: TGTGCCACCAGTGACCGGGACGGATACAATGAGCAGTTCTTC.

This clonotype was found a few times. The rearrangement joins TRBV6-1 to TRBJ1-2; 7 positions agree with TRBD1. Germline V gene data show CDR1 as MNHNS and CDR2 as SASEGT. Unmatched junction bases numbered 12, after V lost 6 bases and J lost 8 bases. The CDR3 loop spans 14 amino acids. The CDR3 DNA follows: TGTGCCAGCAGCGCAGATAGACAGGGTTGGGGCTACACCTTC. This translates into CASSADRQGWGYTF.

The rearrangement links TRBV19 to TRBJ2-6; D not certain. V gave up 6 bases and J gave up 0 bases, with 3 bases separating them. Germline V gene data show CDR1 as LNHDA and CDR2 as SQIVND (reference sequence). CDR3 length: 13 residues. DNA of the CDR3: TGTGCCAGTAGGAACTCTGGGGCCAACGTCCTGACTTTC. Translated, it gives CASRNSGANVLTF.

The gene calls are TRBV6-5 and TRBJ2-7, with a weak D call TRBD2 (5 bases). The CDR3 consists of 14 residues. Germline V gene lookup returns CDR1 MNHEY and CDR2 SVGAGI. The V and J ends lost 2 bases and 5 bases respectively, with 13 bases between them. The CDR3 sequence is CASSYTGFGHEQYF. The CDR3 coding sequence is TGTGCCAGCAGTTACACGGGGTTTGGACACGAGCAGTACTTC.

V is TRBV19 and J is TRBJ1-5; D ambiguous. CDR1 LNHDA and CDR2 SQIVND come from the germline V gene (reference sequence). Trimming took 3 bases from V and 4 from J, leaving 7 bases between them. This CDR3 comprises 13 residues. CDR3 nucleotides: TGTGCCAGTAGTATTGTGGGGAATCAGCCCCAGCATTTT. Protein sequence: CASSIVGNQPQHF.

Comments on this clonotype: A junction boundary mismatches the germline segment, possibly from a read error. The CDR3 nucleotides are TGTGCTAGCAGCTTAGCGGGGGACATCTCGACCATAGAGACCCAGTACTTC. It yields the protein CASSLAGDISTIETQYF. The chain has TRBV7-7 and TRBJ2-5; 9 bases match TRBD2. CDR1 and CDR2 from the germline V gene are SSHAT and FNYEAQ (reference sequence). This CDR3 is built from 17 residues.

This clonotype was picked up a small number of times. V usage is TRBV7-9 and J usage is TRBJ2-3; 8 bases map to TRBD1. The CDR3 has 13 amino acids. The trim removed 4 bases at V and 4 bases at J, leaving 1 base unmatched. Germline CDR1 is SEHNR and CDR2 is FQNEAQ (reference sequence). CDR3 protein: CASSSQGADTQYF. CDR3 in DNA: TGTGCCAGCAGCTCACAGGGGGCAGATACGCAGTATTTT.

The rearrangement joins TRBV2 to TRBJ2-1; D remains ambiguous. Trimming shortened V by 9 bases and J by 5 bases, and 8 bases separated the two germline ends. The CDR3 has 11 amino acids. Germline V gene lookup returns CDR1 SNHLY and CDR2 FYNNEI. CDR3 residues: CASGNHNEQFF. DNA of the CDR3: TGTGCCAGTGGGAATCACAATGAGCAGTTCTTC.

CDR3 sequence: CASSLTLAHEQFF. For the CDR3, the DNA is TGTGCCAGCAGCCTAACGTTAGCCCATGAGCAGTTCTTC. This rearrangement joins TRBV7-8 to TRBJ2-1, with unresolved D. CDR3 length equals 13 residues. Germline CDR1 reads SGHVS; CDR2 reads FQNEAQ. V dropped 5 bases and J dropped 8 bases, with 13 bases sitting between them.

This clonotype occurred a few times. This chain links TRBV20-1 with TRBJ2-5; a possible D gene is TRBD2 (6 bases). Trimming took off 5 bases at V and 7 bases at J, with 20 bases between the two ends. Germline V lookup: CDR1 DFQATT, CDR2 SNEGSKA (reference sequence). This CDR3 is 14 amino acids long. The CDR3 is CSAWRTIRGGTQYF. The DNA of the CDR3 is TGCAGTGCTTGGCGGACTATCCGAGGTGGGACCCAGTACTTC.

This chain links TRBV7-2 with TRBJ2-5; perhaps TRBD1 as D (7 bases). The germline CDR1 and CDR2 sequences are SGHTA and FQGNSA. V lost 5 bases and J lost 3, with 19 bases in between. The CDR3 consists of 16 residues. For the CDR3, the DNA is TGTGCCAGCAGCCCGCGGGACAGTAGGAGGGAAGAGACCCAGTACTTC. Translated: CASSPRDSRREETQYF.

CDR3 sequence: CASSQGTSLGAFF. As DNA, the CDR3 is TGCGCCAGCAGCCAAGGGACATCGCTTGGAGCTTTCTTT. This chain links TRBV4-1 with TRBJ1-1; D may be TRBD1 (5 bases). Germline CDR1 and CDR2: MGHRA and YSYEKL. V was trimmed by 1 base and J by 10 bases, leaving 13 bases between them. This CDR3 region has 13 residues.

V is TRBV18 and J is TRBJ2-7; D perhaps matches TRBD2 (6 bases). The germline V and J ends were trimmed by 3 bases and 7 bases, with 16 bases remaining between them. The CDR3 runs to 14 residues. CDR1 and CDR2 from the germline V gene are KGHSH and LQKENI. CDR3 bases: TGTGCCAGCTCACCCCTCAGCGGGCTGGGGGAGCAGTACTTC. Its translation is CASSPLSGLGEQYF.

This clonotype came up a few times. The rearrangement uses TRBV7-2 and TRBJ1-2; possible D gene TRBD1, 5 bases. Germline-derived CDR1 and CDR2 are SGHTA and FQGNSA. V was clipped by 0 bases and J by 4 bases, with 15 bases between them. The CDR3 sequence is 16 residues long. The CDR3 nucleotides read TGTGCCAGCAGCTTAGCGGCTGGCAGGGAAGGCTATGGCTACACCTTC. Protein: CASSLAAGREGYGYTF. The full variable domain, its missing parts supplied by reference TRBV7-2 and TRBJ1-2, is GAGVSQSPSNKVTEKGKDVELRCDPISGHTALYWYRQSLGQGLEFLIYFQGNSAPDKSGLPSDRFSAERTGGSVSTLTIQRTQQEDSAVYLCASSLAAGREGYGYTFGSGTRLTVV.

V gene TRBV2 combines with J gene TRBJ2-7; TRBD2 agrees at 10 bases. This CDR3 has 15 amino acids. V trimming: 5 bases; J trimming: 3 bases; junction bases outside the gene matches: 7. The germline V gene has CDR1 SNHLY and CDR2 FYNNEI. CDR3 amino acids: CASSPRTSGRYEQYF. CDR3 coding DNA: TGTGCCAGCAGTCCTAGGACTAGCGGCCGCTACGAGCAGTACTTC.

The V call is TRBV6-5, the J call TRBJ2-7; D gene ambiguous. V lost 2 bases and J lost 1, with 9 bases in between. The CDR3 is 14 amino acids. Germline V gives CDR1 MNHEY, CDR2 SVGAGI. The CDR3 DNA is TGTGCCAGCAGTTACAAGTCGGTGTCCTACGAGCAGTACTTC. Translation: CASSYKSVSYEQYF.

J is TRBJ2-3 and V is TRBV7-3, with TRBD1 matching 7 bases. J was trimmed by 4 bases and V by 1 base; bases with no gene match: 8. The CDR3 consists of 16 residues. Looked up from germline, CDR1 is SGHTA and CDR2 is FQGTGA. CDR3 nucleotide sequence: TGTGCCAGCAGCTTAAGTTTTAGGACAGGTGCAGATACGCAGTATTTT. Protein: CASSLSFRTGADTQYF.

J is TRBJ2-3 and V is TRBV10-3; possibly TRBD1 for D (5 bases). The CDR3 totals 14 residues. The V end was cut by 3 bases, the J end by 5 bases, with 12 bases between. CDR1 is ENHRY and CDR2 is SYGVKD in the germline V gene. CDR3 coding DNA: TGTGCCATCAGTGAATGGCAGGGTCGAGATACGCAGTATTTT. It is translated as CAISEWQGRDTQYF.

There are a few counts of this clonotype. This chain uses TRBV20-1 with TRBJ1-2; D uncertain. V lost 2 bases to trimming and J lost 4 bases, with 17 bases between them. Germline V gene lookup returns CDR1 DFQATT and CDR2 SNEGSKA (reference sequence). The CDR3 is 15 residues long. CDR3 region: CSARYEGPPGYGYTF. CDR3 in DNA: TGCAGTGCTAGATACGAGGGCCCCCCAGGCTATGGCTACACCTTC.

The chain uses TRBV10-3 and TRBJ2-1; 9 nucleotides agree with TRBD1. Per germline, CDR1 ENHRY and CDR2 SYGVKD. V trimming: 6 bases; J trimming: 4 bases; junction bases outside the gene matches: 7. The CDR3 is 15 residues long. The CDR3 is CAIRNRDRDYNEQFF. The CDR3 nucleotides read TGTGCCATCAGGAACCGGGACAGGGATTACAATGAGCAGTTCTTC.

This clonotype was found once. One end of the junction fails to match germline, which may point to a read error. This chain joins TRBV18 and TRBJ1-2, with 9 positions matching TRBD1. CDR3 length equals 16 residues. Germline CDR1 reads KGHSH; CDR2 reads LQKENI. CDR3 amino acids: CASSPPGDRANYGHTF. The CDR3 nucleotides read TGTGCCAGCTCACCACCGGGGGACAGGGCAAACTATGGCCACACCTTC.